These T cell receptor beta chains were read from a single sample in a study of response to subunit inactivated influenza vaccine. MiXCR, applied by TCRdb to the RT-PCR reads, yields one record per CDR3 protein. This table holds hundreds of thousands of distinct CDR3 sequences, less than 20% found once. The sample here was PBMCs from blood, taken 5 days after vaccination. These receptors originate from a man over 45 who received an inactivated influenza vaccine. CDR3s include the opening cysteine and the closing phenylalanine or tryptophan. Fields, in order: J gene, clone size, V gene, D gene, CDR3 DNA, CDR3 protein. D genes are given only for firm matches. Some rows have no size entry. The others give once, few or many, or a class for an expanded clone.

>TRBJ2-3|NA|TRBV29-1|TRBD2
TGCAGCGTTGAAGAACTCCTAGCGGGAGACCTCAGCACAGATACGCAGTATTTT
CSVEELLAGDLSTDTQYF
>TRBJ2-1|NA|TRBV4-3|NA
TGCGCCAGCAGCCAAGATCACGACAGATACAATGAGCAGTTCTTC
CASSQDHDRYNEQFF
>TRBJ2-7|few|TRBV4-2|TRBD1
TGTGCCAGCAGCCAAGAAGGGACAGGTTCCTACGAGCAGTACTTC
CASSQEGTGSYEQYF
>TRBJ2-1|few|TRBV6-5|TRBD2
TGTGCCAGCAGTTACTTCCCGACTAGCGGTTACAATGAGCAGTTCTTC
CASSYFPTSGYNEQFF
>TRBJ2-1|few|TRBV9|TRBD1
TGTGCCAGCAGCGTAGGGGGACAGGGGGCGCAGGGTGAGCAGTTCTTC
CASSVGGQGAQGEQFF
>TRBJ2-1|NA|TRBV5-5|TRBD1
TGTGCCAGCAGCGGACAGGGTTGGAATGAGCAGTTCTTC
CASSGQGWNEQFF
>TRBJ2-3|once|TRBV24-1|TRBD2
TGTGCCACCAGTGATTCCGGACTAGCGGGGGGCATAAAGCTTTCTAGCACAGATACGCAGTATTTT
CATSDSGLAGGIKLSSTDTQYF
>TRBJ2-7|NA|TRBV11-2|TRBD1
TGTGCCAGCAGCTTAGATCGGGGACAGGGCTACGAGCAGTACTTC
CASSLDRGQGYEQYF
>TRBJ1-6|NA|TRBV20-1|NA
TGCAGTGTGGATGGGCAGGGCAAATCTGACCCCCTCCACTTT
CSVDGQGKSDPLHF
>TRBJ2-7|NA|TRBV30|TRBD1
TGTGCCTGGAGTGTGGGACAGGGGGCCTACGAGCAGTACTTC
CAWSVGQGAYEQYF
>TRBJ2-1|NA|TRBV6-2/TRBV6-3|TRBD2
TGTGCCAGCAGTCACACTACTAGCGGGAGCTCCTACAATGAGCAGTTCTTC
CASSHTTSGSSYNEQFF
>TRBJ2-7|few|TRBV5-1|TRBD1
TGCGCCAGCAGCTTGGGGCAGGGACAGGGGAACTACGAGCAGTACTTC
CASSLGQGQGNYEQYF